The 4 T cell receptor beta chains below all came from one sample that was sequenced in a study of T-cell memory formation after mild COVID-19 (dated by TCRdb to the early 2020s). The library was built by means of 5' RACE. The sequencer listed for this sample is Illumina NovaSeq 6000. TCRdb trimmed the raw reads at Q25, called clones with MiXCR and kept productive beta chains. Under each unique CDR3 protein, matching rows form one entry showing the most common genes and DNA. The sample table contains 450,000 to 700,000 distinct CDR3 sequences; only one count was recorded for roughly 18% of them. Of the sample, about 12% is held by the ten largest clones. Specimen: PBMCs or a T cell subset sorted from them (not recorded which). Every receptor here comes from an adult woman who had mild COVID-19 (a few samples of this study predate the infection). The sample titles of this study are shuffled in the database, so cell type and time point are left out; the donor was told from shared clones.

This clonotype was detected a few times. The chain recombines TRBV6-1 with TRBJ2-1; D gene unclear. From germline, CDR1 is MNHNS and CDR2 SASEGT. Trimming took off 2 bases at V and 3 bases at J, with 11 bases between the two ends. The CDR3 runs 15 residues. The CDR3 DNA is TGTGCCAGCAGTGAACAGCTTAGGGACTACAATGAGCAGTTCTTC. Its translation: CASSEQLRDYNEQFF.

This chain connects TRBV7-2 to TRBJ2-1; D tentatively reads TRBD1 or TRBD2 (6 bases each). This CDR3 is built from 14 residues. V was trimmed by 10 bases and J by 0 bases, leaving 13 bases between them. CDR1 and CDR2 (germline): SGHTA, FQGNSA. CDR3: CAILGGSSYNEQFF. The CDR3 DNA sequence: TGTGCCATCCTAGGGGGGAGCTCCTACAATGAGCAGTTCTTC.

This clonotype was counted only a few times. This chain joins TRBV2 and TRBJ2-7; D remains unclear. CDR1 SNHLY and CDR2 FYNNEI come from the germline V gene. Between the trimmed V and J ends, which lost 7 bases and 2 bases, there was a span of 18 bases. The length of the CDR3 is 15 residues. This CDR3 is CASTLNLGIPYEQYF. The DNA of the CDR3 is TGTGCCAGCACCTTAAATCTTGGGATTCCCTACGAGCAGTACTTC.

This chain uses TRBV6-2 or TRBV6-3 with TRBJ1-4; D may be TRBD1 (6 bases). The germline V gene encodes CDR1 MNHEY and CDR2 SVGEGT. Deletions cut 6 bases from V and 7 bases from J, with 15 bases between. This CDR3 region has 14 residues. As DNA, the CDR3 is TGTGCCAGCAGGGATACAGGGTCGGGTGAAAAACTGTTTTTT. It codes for CASRDTGSGEKLFF.